What follows are 30 T cell receptor beta chains derived from one specimen sequenced in a study of blood T cell repertoires in COVID-19. Repertoires were generated with immunoSEQ multiplex PCR, while TCRdb's copy carries only in-frame clones and drops some. Of over 300,000 clones in the sample, 90% are singletons; the top ten hold around 6.3%. Sequencing was done on a sample of peripheral blood. These receptors were obtained from a man aged 18 to 30 with active or convalescent COVID-19.

The chain links TRBV4-1 to TRBJ1-4; 8 bases agree with TRBD1. Germline assignment: CDR1 MGHRA and CDR2 YSYEKL. With 2 bases clipped from V and 3 bases from J, the junction kept 20 bases outside the gene matches. The CDR3 covers 21 residues. The CDR3 is CASSQPPGGRRYVAANEKLFF. The CDR3 nucleotides are TGCGCCAGCAGCCAACCCCCAGGGGGCCGGAGGTATGTTGCAGCTAATGAAAAACTGTTTTTT.

The genes are TRBV4-1 and TRBJ1-1; D is unclear. Germline V lookup: CDR1 MGHRA, CDR2 YSYEKL. Trimming stripped 4 bases from V and 7 bases from J, with 16 bases between. The CDR3 is made up of 14 amino acids. CDR3 loop: CASSPLRRVIEAFF. The CDR3 nucleotides are TGCGCCAGCAGCCCCCTCAGGCGGGTAATTGAAGCTTTCTTT.

V is TRBV2 and J is TRBJ1-5; TRBD1 agrees at 8 bases. Germline V gives CDR1 SNHLY, CDR2 FYNNEI. The trim removed 6 bases at V and 1 base at J, leaving 14 bases unmatched. The CDR3 is 18 residues long. The CDR3: CASRRTTGVGGSNQPQHF. CDR3 nucleotides: TGTGCCAGCAGGCGCACGACAGGGGTAGGTGGAAGCAATCAGCCCCAGCATTTT.

The chain couples TRBV27 to TRBJ2-7; 10 bases fit TRBD1. Looked up from germline, CDR1 is MNHEY and CDR2 is SMNVEV (reference sequence). Trimming removed 5 bases from V and 6 bases from J; junction bases left unmatched: 1. The CDR3 has 12 amino acids. The CDR3 bases are TGTGCCAGCAGTAGACAGGGGGCCGAGCAGTACTTC. Protein product: CASSRQGAEQYF.

For the CDR3, the DNA is TGTGCCAGCACGTTTGGGGGACAGAGCTCCTATAATTCACCCCTCCACTTT. This gives the protein CASTFGGQSSYNSPLHF. This rearrangement joins TRBV28 to TRBJ1-6, with TRBD1 matching 7 bases. CDR1 and CDR2 (germline): MDHEN, SYDVKM. This CDR3 contains 17 residues. The V segment lost 7 bases and the J segment 0 bases; nucleotides outside the gene matches: 9.

The V gene is TRBV27, the J gene TRBJ2-1; 10 nucleotides line up with TRBD2. Germline V gene lookup returns CDR1 MNHEY and CDR2 SMNVEV (reference sequence). CDR3 length equals 15 residues. After removal of 6 bases from V and 7 bases from J, the junction contained 9 bases not matched to a gene. The CDR3 coding sequence is TGTGCCAGCAGCCAGCTAGCGGGAGTTATAAATGAGCAGTTCTTC. This encodes CASSQLAGVINEQFF.

This clone was picked up a small number of times. This sequence joins TRBV6-6 and TRBJ2-3; TRBD2 matches at 9 bases. The CDR3 spans 13 residues. J lost 4 bases, V lost 9 bases, and 5 bases had no gene match. CDR1 is MNHNY and CDR2 is SVGAGI in the germline V gene (reference sequence). Here the CDR3 reads CASGTSISDTQYF. As DNA, the CDR3 is TGTGCCAGTGGGACTAGCATTTCAGATACGCAGTATTTT.

This sequence joins TRBV9 and TRBJ2-1; perhaps TRBD2 as D (5 bases). Germline V CDR1 and CDR2: SGDLS, YYNGEE. V shed 0 bases and J shed 7 bases, with 11 bases lying between them. This CDR3 has 14 amino acids. This chain's CDR3 is CASSVVAGGNEQFF. The CDR3 nucleotides are TGTGCCAGCAGCGTAGTAGCCGGCGGGAATGAGCAGTTCTTC.

This rearrangement joins TRBV10-3 to TRBJ2-5; 10 bases fit TRBD2. Germline assignment: CDR1 ENHRY and CDR2 SYGVKD. This CDR3 spans 14 amino acids. With 10 bases clipped from V and 5 bases from J, the junction kept 10 bases outside the gene matches. The CDR3 here is CATRGSGGRETQYF. The DNA of the CDR3 is TGTGCCACCCGGGGTAGCGGGGGGAGGGAGACCCAGTACTTC.

The chain is built from TRBV25-1 and TRBJ1-5; TRBD1 matches 7 bases. This CDR3 contains 13 residues. Germline trimming cut 1 base from V and 10 bases from J; bases unmatched to any gene: 4. Germline CDR1 and CDR2: MGHDK and SYGVNS. CDR3 bases: TGTGCCAGCAGTGAATTAGGAGGGGGCCCCCAGCATTTT. Translated, it gives CASSELGGGPQHF.

The genes are TRBV4-3 and TRBJ2-7; TRBD1 agrees at 10 bases. Germline lookup yields CDR1 LGHNA and CDR2 YSLEER. CDR3 length: 16 residues. V was clipped by 2 bases and J by 3 bases; unmatched bases: 7. The CDR3 DNA follows: TGCGCCAGCAGCCAATTCGACAGGGGGCTTCTCTACGAGCAGTACTTC. This encodes CASSQFDRGLLYEQYF.

J is TRBJ2-2 and V is TRBV2, with 7 bases identical to TRBD1. Trimming removed 4 bases from V and 1 base from J; junction bases left unmatched: 12. CDR3 size: 18 residues. Germline V gene lookup returns CDR1 SNHLY and CDR2 FYNNEI. The CDR3 is CASSVQKGGAVNTGELFF. CDR3 sequence (DNA): TGTGCCAGCAGTGTACAAAAAGGGGGCGCGGTGAACACCGGGGAGCTGTTTTTT.

The V and J genes are TRBV5-1 and TRBJ2-5, with D perhaps matching TRBD2 (5 bases). Trimming shortened V by 4 bases and J by 2 bases, and 12 bases separated the two germline ends. This CDR3 comprises 14 residues. Per germline, CDR1 SGHRS and CDR2 YFSETQ. The CDR3, as DNA: TGCGCCAGCAGCGCGGACGGGATTCAAGAGACCCAGTACTTC. Its protein product is CASSADGIQETQYF.

The V and J genes are TRBV27 and TRBJ1-6; D perhaps matches TRBD1 (5 bases). This CDR3 is built from 14 residues. The germline gives CDR1 MNHEY, CDR2 SMNVEV (reference sequence). V gave up 7 bases and J gave up 10 bases, with 17 bases separating them. CDR3 sequence (DNA): TGTGCCAGCACCGACCGGTTAGGGGTCTCACCCCTCCACTTT. It codes for CASTDRLGVSPLHF.

The V call is TRBV28, the J call TRBJ2-3, with D maybe TRBD1 (5 bases). This CDR3 has 14 residues. With 7 bases removed from V and 3 bases from J, the gap between germline ends came to 14 bases. Germline lookup yields CDR1 MDHEN and CDR2 SYDVKM. CDR3 amino acids: CASTEPWTTDTQYF. Here the CDR3 DNA reads TGTGCCAGCACCGAGCCCTGGACAACAGATACGCAGTATTTT.

This clone was observed a single time. This chain connects TRBV7-9 to TRBJ1-3; tentatively, D is TRBD1 (6 bases). Per the germline V gene, CDR1 is SEHNR and CDR2 is FQNEAQ (reference sequence). This CDR3 is 15 amino acids long. V gave up 6 bases and J gave up 0 bases, with 12 bases separating them. The CDR3, as DNA: TGTGCCAGCAGACAACAGGGCATCTCTGGAAACACCATATATTTT. Translated, it gives CASRQQGISGNTIYF.

The chain is built from TRBV25-1 and TRBJ2-7; 8 positions match TRBD2. The CDR3 length is 15 residues. V shed 3 bases, J shed 3 bases, and the junction held 7 bases outside the gene matches. Germline V gene data show CDR1 as MGHDK and CDR2 as SYGVNS. The CDR3 sequence is CASSDPSGGDYEQYF. The CDR3 nucleotides read TGTGCCAGCAGTGACCCCAGCGGGGGCGACTACGAGCAGTACTTC.

This chain links TRBV7-2 with TRBJ1-5; D might be TRBD1 (6 bases). Trimming took 5 bases from V and 0 from J, leaving 11 bases between them. In germline, CDR1 is SGHTA, CDR2 FQGNSA. The CDR3 extends over 15 amino acids. Here the CDR3 DNA reads TGTGCCAGCAGCCCTGAGGGGGTTAGCAATCAGCCCCAGCATTTT. As protein: CASSPEGVSNQPQHF.

DNA of the CDR3: TGTGCCAGCAGTCTCGAGGGGGCCGCGGGAAACACCATATATTTT. Its translation: CASSLEGAAGNTIYF. The rearrangement joins TRBV6-2 or TRBV6-3 to TRBJ1-3; 7 bases agree with TRBD1. J gave up 4 bases and V 5 bases, and 8 bases lay outside the gene matches. The germline V gene encodes CDR1 MNHEY and CDR2 SVGEGT. This CDR3 has 15 residues.

This clone was recorded only once. The V call is TRBV30, the J call TRBJ2-5, with 7 positions matching TRBD2. Germline CDR1 GTSNPN, CDR2 SVGIG (reference sequence). The CDR3 sequence is 15 residues long. The J segment lost 4 bases and the V segment lost 4 bases, leaving 12 bases of the junction unmatched. CDR3 region: CAWNLGGRTRETQYF. Written as DNA, the CDR3 is TGTGCCTGGAATTTGGGCGGGAGAACTCGAGAGACCCAGTACTTC.

The chain links TRBV5-1 to TRBJ2-5, with D tentatively TRBD1 (5 bases). The germline V gene encodes CDR1 SGHRS and CDR2 YFSETQ. With 0 bases removed from V and 1 base from J, the gap between germline ends came to 16 bases. This CDR3 has 17 amino acids. As DNA, the CDR3 is TGCGCCAGCAGCTTGGGTAACAGGTGGGGCCCCCAAGAGACCCAGTACTTC. This sequence encodes CASSLGNRWGPQETQYF.

This chain links TRBV4-1 with TRBJ2-1; 11 bases align to TRBD2. V lost 3 bases to trimming and J lost 15 bases; unmatched junction nucleotides: 16. CDR1 and CDR2 from the germline V gene are MGHRA and YSYEKL. This CDR3 has 16 residues. CDR3 region: CASSHSGTSGATPPFF. The CDR3 nucleotides are TGCGCCAGCAGCCATTCCGGGACTAGCGGAGCAACCCCCCCGTTCTTC.

This rearrangement joins TRBV7-2 to TRBJ2-7; 7 nucleotides match TRBD2. Germline trimming cut 1 base from V and 2 bases from J; bases unmatched to any gene: 2. The CDR3 is 14 amino acids. The germline V gene has CDR1 SGHTA and CDR2 FQGNSA. The CDR3 spells CASSLGLAPYEQYF. In nucleotides, the CDR3 is TGTGCCAGCAGCTTAGGACTAGCTCCCTACGAGCAGTACTTC.

The V call is TRBV29-1, the J call TRBJ1-2; the D gene is possibly TRBD1 (6 bases). CDR3 length equals 22 residues. V was cut by 1 base and J by 1 base, with 34 bases left in between. Germline assignment: CDR1 SQVTM and CDR2 ANQGSEA. This CDR3 is CSVEALMGHSIYSRRINYGYTF. The CDR3 DNA reads TGCAGCGTTGAAGCTTTAATGGGACACTCTATTTACTCTAGGAGGATTAACTATGGCTACACCTTC.

The chain combines TRBV28 with TRBJ1-5; perhaps TRBD1 as D (5 bases). The CDR3 has 16 amino acids. V was trimmed by 4 bases and J by 6 bases, leaving 19 bases between them. Germline V gives CDR1 MDHEN, CDR2 SYDVKM. This chain's CDR3 is CASSSGSGGLGQPQHF. The DNA of the CDR3 is TGTGCCAGCAGTTCTGGGTCCGGGGGACTCGGTCAGCCCCAGCATTTT.

The J gene is TRBJ1-5, the V gene TRBV3-1 (or the pseudogene TRBV3-2); 9 positions agree with TRBD1. The junction had 9 bases not matched to a gene; V was cut back by 3 bases and J by 9 bases. CDR3 length: 15 residues. Looked up from germline, CDR1 is LGHDT and CDR2 is YNNKEL (reference sequence). The CDR3, as DNA: TGTGCCAGCAGCCAGGGGACAGGGATGAGTTTGCCCCAGCATTTT. Translating it yields CASSQGTGMSLPQHF.

This clone has just one count. V and J are TRBV6-5 and TRBJ2-7; 7 nucleotides align to TRBD1. The CDR3 extends over 12 amino acids. Looked up from germline, CDR1 is MNHEY and CDR2 is SVGAGI. Trimming took 6 bases from V and 1 from J; bases not matched to a gene: 0. CDR3 in DNA: TGTGCCAGCAGACAGGGGTCCTACGAGCAGTACTTC. Its protein is CASRQGSYEQYF.

The V gene is TRBV19, the J gene TRBJ1-3, with a possible D match to TRBD1 (5 bases). The CDR3 contains 16 residues. V lost 6 bases and J lost 0, with 15 bases in between. Germline V gives CDR1 LNHDA, CDR2 SQIVND (reference sequence). The DNA of the CDR3 is TGTGCCAGTAGCTCCACGGGACTCCTCTCTGGAAACACCATATATTTT. Its protein is CASSSTGLLSGNTIYF.

The J gene is TRBJ1-3, the V gene TRBV18; 8 nucleotides align to TRBD1. Germline V gene sequence: CDR1 KGHSH, CDR2 LQKENI. This CDR3 spans 17 amino acids. Trimming cost V 2 bases and J 2 bases; bases outside gene matches: 8. The chain's CDR3 is CASSPTSGQAAGNTIYF. The CDR3 nucleotides are TGTGCCAGCTCACCAACTTCGGGACAGGCCGCTGGAAACACCATATATTTT.

The chain has TRBV5-5 and TRBJ2-7; D call uncertain. The germline V gene encodes CDR1 SGHKS and CDR2 YYEKEE (reference sequence). The CDR3 length is 12 residues. V dropped 1 base and J dropped 6 bases, with 8 bases sitting between them. The CDR3 here is CASSLPRGEQYF. The DNA for the CDR3 is TGTGCCAGCAGCTTGCCACGCGGCGAGCAGTACTTC. Full variable domain (outside the CDR3, taken from reference TRBV5-5 and TRBJ2-7): DAGVTQSPTHLIKTRGQQVTLRCSPISGHKSVSWYQQVLGQGPQFIFQYYEKEERGRGNFPDRFSARQFPNYSSELNVNALLLGDSALYLCASSLPRGEQYFGPGTRLTVT.